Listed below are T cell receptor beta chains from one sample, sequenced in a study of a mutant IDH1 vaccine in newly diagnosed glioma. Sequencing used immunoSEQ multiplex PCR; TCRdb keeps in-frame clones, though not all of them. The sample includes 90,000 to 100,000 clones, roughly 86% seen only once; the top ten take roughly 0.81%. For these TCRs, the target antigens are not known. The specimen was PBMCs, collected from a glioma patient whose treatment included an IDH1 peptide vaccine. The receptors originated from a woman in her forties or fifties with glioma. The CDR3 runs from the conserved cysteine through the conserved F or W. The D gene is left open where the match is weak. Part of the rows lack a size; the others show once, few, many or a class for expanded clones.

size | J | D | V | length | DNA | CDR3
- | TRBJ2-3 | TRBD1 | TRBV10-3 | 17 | TGTGCCATCAGTCACTTTACGCTCGACAGGGGGGCTGATACGCAGTATTTT | CAISHFTLDRGADTQYF
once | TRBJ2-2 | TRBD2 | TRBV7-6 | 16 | TGTGCCAGCAGAGTTAGCGGGAGTTTCGGGACCGGGGAGCTGTTTTTT | CASRVSGSFGTGELFF
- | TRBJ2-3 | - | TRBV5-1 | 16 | TGCGCCAGCAGCCCCGGGACGTCCCGGAGCACAGATACGCAGTATTTT | CASSPGTSRSTDTQYF
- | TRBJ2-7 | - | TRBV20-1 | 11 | TGCAGTGCTAGAGATTGGGACGAGCAGTACTTC | CSARDWDEQYF
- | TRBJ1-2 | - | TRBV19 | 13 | TGTGCCAGTAGAGAGTCAAGGGCCTGGGGCTACACCTTC | CASRESRAWGYTF
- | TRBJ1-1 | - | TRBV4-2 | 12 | TGTGCCAGCAGCCAAGATGGGGGGAGGGCTTTCTTT | CASSQDGGRAFF
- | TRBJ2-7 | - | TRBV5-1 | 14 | TGCGCCAGCAGCTTTAACGGGATCTCCTACGAGCAGTACTTC | CASSFNGISYEQYF
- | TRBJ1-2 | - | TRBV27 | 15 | TGTGCCAGCAGTTTATCAGCAGGGTCTAACTATGGCTACACCTTC | CASSLSAGSNYGYTF
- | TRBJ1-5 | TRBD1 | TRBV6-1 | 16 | TGTGCCAGCAGTGCCGCGGCAGGGGGCTCCAATCAGCCCCAGCATTTT | CASSAAAGGSNQPQHF
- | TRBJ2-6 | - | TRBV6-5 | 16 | TGTGCCAGCAGTTACTCAGGGTCCGCTGGGGCCAACGTCCTGACTTTC | CASSYSGSAGANVLTF
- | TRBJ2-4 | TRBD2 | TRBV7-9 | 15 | TGTGCCAGCAGCTTTAGCGGGAGTAGGAATGGCATTCAGTACTTC | CASSFSGSRNGIQYF
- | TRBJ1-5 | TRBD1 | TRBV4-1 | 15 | TGCGCCAGCAGCCGGGCGACAGGGGGTAATCAGCCCCAGCATTTT | CASSRATGGNQPQHF
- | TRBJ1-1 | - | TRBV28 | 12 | TGTGCCAGCAGCCTTCAGTATACTGAAGCTTTCTTT | CASSLQYTEAFF
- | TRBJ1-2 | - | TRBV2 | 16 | TGTGCCAGCAGTGAAATTGGGGGCAGAGCTAACTATGGCTACACCTTC | CASSEIGGRANYGYTF
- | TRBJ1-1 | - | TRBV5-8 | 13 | TGTGCCAGCAGCTCAAATTCTAACACTGAAGCTTTCTTT | CASSSNSNTEAFF
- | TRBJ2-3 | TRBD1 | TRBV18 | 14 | TGTGCCAGCTCACCCCCGACAGGGTTAGGGACGCAGTATTTT | CASSPPTGLGTQYF
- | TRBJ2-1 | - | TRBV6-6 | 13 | TGTGCCAGCACCATGGGAGAGGGGCCTGAGCAGTTCTTC | CASTMGEGPEQFF
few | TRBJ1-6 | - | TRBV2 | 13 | TGTGCCAGCAAGGAGAGCAGAAATTCACCCCTCCACTTT | CASKESRNSPLHF
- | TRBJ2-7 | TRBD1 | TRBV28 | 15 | TGTGCCAGCAGCTCCGGGACAGGGGGATCCTACGAGCAGTACTTC | CASSSGTGGSYEQYF
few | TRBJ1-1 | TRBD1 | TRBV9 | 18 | TGTGCCAGCAGCGTAGGGCCCCCCCTGAGGACAGGGACCACTGAAGCTTTCTTT | CASSVGPPLRTGTTEAFF
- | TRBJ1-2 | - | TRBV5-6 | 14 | TGTGCCAGCAGCTTGGCAGGGGCCCATTATGGCTACACCTTC | CASSLAGAHYGYTF
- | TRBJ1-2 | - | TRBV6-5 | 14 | TGTGCCAGCAGTTACTCGGGACGGAACTATGGCTACACCTTC | CASSYSGRNYGYTF
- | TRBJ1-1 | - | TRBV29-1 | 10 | TGCAGCGTCCACAGGGAGCAAGCTTTCTTT | CSVHREQAFF
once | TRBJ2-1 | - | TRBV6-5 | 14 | TGTGCCAGCAGTGACATGAGCTCCTACAATGAGCAGTTCTTC | CASSDMSSYNEQFF
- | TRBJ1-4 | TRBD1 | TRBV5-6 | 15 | TGTGCCAGCAGCTTGGTTGGGACAGATATTGAAAAACTGTTTTTT | CASSLVGTDIEKLFF
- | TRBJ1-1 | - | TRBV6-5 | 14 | TGTGCCAGCAGTAAATCATCTGGAAACACTGAAGCTTTCTTT | CASSKSSGNTEAFF
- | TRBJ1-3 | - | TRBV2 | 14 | TGTGCCAGCAGTGAAGCCCTTCGGTCGATGGCAGTTGTTTTT | CASSEALRSMAVVF
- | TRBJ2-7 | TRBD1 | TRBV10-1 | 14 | TGCGCCAGCAGCCAAGGGGACAGCATCTACGAGCAGTACTTC | CASSQGDSIYEQYF
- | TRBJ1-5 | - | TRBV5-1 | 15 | TGCGCCAGCAGCTTGGCATCGGGGGGCGGTCAGCCCCAGCATTTT | CASSLASGGGQPQHF
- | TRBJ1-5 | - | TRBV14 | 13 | TGTGCCAGCAGCCAAGGGGGACATCAGCCCCAGCATTTT | CASSQGGHQPQHF
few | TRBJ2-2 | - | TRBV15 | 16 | TGTGCCACCAGCAGAGATCTAACAGTCAACACCGGGGAGCTGTTTTTT | CATSRDLTVNTGELFF
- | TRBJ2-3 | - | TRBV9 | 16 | TGTGCCAGCAGCGTAGTATCAGGGATCAGTGGAGATACGCAGTATTTT | CASSVVSGISGDTQYF
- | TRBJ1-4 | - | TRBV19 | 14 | TGTGCCAGTAGTATCTCGCAGATTAATGAAAAACTGTTTTTT | CASSISQINEKLFF
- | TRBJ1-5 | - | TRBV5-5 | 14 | TGTGCCAGCAGCTTCGGTAAAGGCAATCAGCCCCAGCATTTT | CASSFGKGNQPQHF
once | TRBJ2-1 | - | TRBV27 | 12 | TGTGCCAGCAGTGTCTCCTACAATGAGCAGTTCTTC | CASSVSYNEQFF
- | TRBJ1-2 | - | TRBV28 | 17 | TGTGCCAGCAGCTCTCCCCTAGAGGCAGCGACCGACCATGGCTACACCTTC | CASSSPLEAATDHGYTF
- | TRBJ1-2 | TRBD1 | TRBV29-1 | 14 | TGCAGCGGTGAACCACAGGGGCGAGACTATGGCTACACCTTC | CSGEPQGRDYGYTF
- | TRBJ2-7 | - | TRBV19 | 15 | TGTGCCAGTAGTGGGCCGAGGGGGGGTACCTACGAGCAGTACTTC | CASSGPRGGTYEQYF
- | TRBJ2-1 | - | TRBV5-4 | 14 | TGTGCCAGCAGCCCCCTGGAGGCCTACAATGAGCAGTTCTTC | CASSPLEAYNEQFF
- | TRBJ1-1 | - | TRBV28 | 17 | TGTGCCAGCAGTTCACAGGTCTCTTACTTTTATACCGCTGAAGCTTTCTTT | CASSSQVSYFYTAEAFF
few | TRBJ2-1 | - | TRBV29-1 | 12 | TGCAGCTATAGACGGGGACCTAATGAGCAGTTCTTC | CSYRRGPNEQFF
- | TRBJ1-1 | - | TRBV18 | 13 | TGTGCCACCCGTGGGACACAGAACACTGAAGCTTTCTTT | CATRGTQNTEAFF
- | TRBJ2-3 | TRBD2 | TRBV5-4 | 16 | TGTGCCAGCAGCTTGGGGCTAGCGGGTAGCACAGATACGCAGTATTTT | CASSLGLAGSTDTQYF
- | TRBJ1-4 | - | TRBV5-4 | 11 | TGTGCCAGCAGTCAGGGGGAAAAACTGTTTTTT | CASSQGEKLFF
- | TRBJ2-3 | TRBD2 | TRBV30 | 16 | TGTGCCTGGAGTACAGGGACTAGCGGTGTCACAGATACGCAGTATTTT | CAWSTGTSGVTDTQYF
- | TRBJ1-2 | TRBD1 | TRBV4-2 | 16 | TGTGCCAGCAGCCAAGATCGGGGACAGGGGGCGCGGGGCTACACCTTC | CASSQDRGQGARGYTF
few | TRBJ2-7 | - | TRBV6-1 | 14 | TGTGCCAGCAGTGAAGCACCAGACCTGGGGGAGCAGTACTTC | CASSEAPDLGEQYF
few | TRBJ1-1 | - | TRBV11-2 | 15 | TGTGCCAGCAGCTTAGTGCCGTCGCCAGGAGGGTTAGCTTTCTTT | CASSLVPSPGGLAFF
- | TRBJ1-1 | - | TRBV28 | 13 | TGTGCCAGCAGAACGACAGGTAACACTGAAGCTTTCTTT | CASRTTGNTEAFF
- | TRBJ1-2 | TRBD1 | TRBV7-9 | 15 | TGTGCCAGCAGCTTAGCGCTAGGGGGCGATGATGGCTACACCTTC | CASSLALGGDDGYTF
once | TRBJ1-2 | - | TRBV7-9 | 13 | TGTGCCAGCAGCTTAATGGAGACCTATGGCTACACCTTC | CASSLMETYGYTF
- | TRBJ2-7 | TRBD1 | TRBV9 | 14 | TGTGCCAGCAGCTCACAGGGACAGGGGAGCGAGCAGTACTTC | CASSSQGQGSEQYF
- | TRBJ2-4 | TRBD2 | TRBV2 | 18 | TGTGCCAGCAAAGGGGGACTAGCGCTTTCCTTAGCCAAAAACATTCAGTACTTC | CASKGGLALSLAKNIQYF
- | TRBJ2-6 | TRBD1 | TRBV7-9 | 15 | TGTGCCAGCAGCGAGACAGGGACCGGGGCCAACGTCCTGACTTTC | CASSETGTGANVLTF
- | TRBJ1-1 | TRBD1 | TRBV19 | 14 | TGTGCCAGTAGTACCCGGGACAGGGGTTTTGATGCTTTCTTT | CASSTRDRGFDAFF